These T cell receptor beta chains were read from a single sample in a study of cytomegalovirus exposure and HLA in healthy donors. The protocol was immunoSEQ multiplex PCR, while the TCRdb copy is restricted to in-frame clones and leaves out a portion. The sample has more than 110,000 clones; about 90% are singletons. Source material: PBMCs. Receptors were obtained from a woman aged 18-35 years in good health and CMV-seropositive. Both conserved end residues are part of each CDR3. Each record gives: D gene, V gene, J gene, clone size, CDR3 DNA, CDR3 protein. D genes are given only for firm matches. For some rows the clone size is stated as once, few or many, or as a class when expanded; others skip it.

d_gene: -
v_gene: TRBV27
j_gene: TRBJ1-4
abundance: -
CDR3nt: TGTGCCAGCAGTCCCTCCAGCAGGGGATTTAATGAAAAACTGTTTTTT
CDR3aa: CASSPSSRGFNEKLFF

d_gene: TRBD1
v_gene: TRBV28
j_gene: TRBJ1-5
abundance: -
CDR3nt: TGTGCCAGCAGTTTATTTGGGACAGGGGATCAGCCCCAGCATTTT
CDR3aa: CASSLFGTGDQPQHF

d_gene: TRBD1
v_gene: TRBV2
j_gene: TRBJ2-1
abundance: -
CDR3nt: TGTGCCAGCAGTGAAAGGGGACAGGGGGGATACAATGAGCAGTTCTTC
CDR3aa: CASSERGQGGYNEQFF

d_gene: -
v_gene: TRBV2
j_gene: TRBJ2-7
abundance: few
CDR3nt: TGTGCCAGCAGAGAACAGGGCTACGAGCAGTACTTC
CDR3aa: CASREQGYEQYF

d_gene: TRBD2
v_gene: TRBV28
j_gene: TRBJ2-1
abundance: -
CDR3nt: TGTGCCAGCAGATTCACCGGGACTAGCGGTTACAATGAGCAGTTCTTC
CDR3aa: CASRFTGTSGYNEQFF

d_gene: TRBD2
v_gene: TRBV5-1
j_gene: TRBJ2-3
abundance: -
CDR3nt: TGCGCCAGCAGGCGAGCGGGGGGGCCGGGAGATACGCAGTATTTT
CDR3aa: CASRRAGGPGDTQYF

d_gene: TRBD1
v_gene: TRBV28
j_gene: TRBJ2-7
abundance: -
CDR3nt: TGTGCCAGCAGGTCCGGGACAGGTAACTCCTACGAGCAGTACTTC
CDR3aa: CASRSGTGNSYEQYF

d_gene: -
v_gene: TRBV28
j_gene: TRBJ2-7
abundance: -
CDR3nt: TGTGCCAGCGGCCGACAGTCCTACGAGCAGTACTTC
CDR3aa: CASGRQSYEQYF

d_gene: -
v_gene: TRBV21-1
j_gene: TRBJ1-1
abundance: -
CDR3nt: TGTGCCAGCAGCAAAGAGCCGACAGGGAACACTGAAGCTTTCTTT
CDR3aa: CASSKEPTGNTEAFF

d_gene: -
v_gene: TRBV7-9
j_gene: TRBJ1-2
abundance: -
CDR3nt: TGTGCCAGCGGCGAAGGGGGAAGAGGCTACACCTTC
CDR3aa: CASGEGGRGYTF

d_gene: TRBD1
v_gene: TRBV5-4
j_gene: TRBJ2-7
abundance: -
CDR3nt: TGTGCCAGCAGCTTCGGACAGGGGGACTACGAGCAGTACTTC
CDR3aa: CASSFGQGDYEQYF

d_gene: TRBD1
v_gene: TRBV12-5
j_gene: TRBJ1-5
abundance: -
CDR3nt: TGTGCTAGTGGTTTGGTAAAGGGACAGGGGGTAGATAGCAATCAGCCCCAGCATTTT
CDR3aa: CASGLVKGQGVDSNQPQHF

d_gene: -
v_gene: TRBV11-3
j_gene: TRBJ2-3
abundance: -
CDR3nt: TGTGCCAGCAGCTTAGGCCAGGGGCTTCACACAGATACGCAGTATTTT
CDR3aa: CASSLGQGLHTDTQYF

d_gene: -
v_gene: TRBV14
j_gene: TRBJ2-4
abundance: -
CDR3nt: TGTGCCAGCAGCCAACACAATATAGCCAAAAACATTCAGTACTTC
CDR3aa: CASSQHNIAKNIQYF

d_gene: -
v_gene: TRBV15
j_gene: TRBJ1-2
abundance: -
CDR3nt: TGTGCCACCAGCAGAGATCGAGGAGGTTATGGCTACACCTTC
CDR3aa: CATSRDRGGYGYTF

d_gene: TRBD2
v_gene: TRBV10-3
j_gene: TRBJ2-1
abundance: -
CDR3nt: TGTGCCATCAGTCCCACTAGCGGGGGTTACAATGAGCAGTTCTTC
CDR3aa: CAISPTSGGYNEQFF

d_gene: TRBD2
v_gene: TRBV5-1
j_gene: TRBJ2-5
abundance: -
CDR3nt: TGCGCCAGCAGCTTTCGCCCTAAGACTAGCGGGGGGGCCGGAGAGACCCAGTACTTC
CDR3aa: CASSFRPKTSGGAGETQYF

d_gene: TRBD1
v_gene: TRBV28
j_gene: TRBJ1-3
abundance: -
CDR3nt: TGTGCCAGCAACGCAGGGGGCTCTGGAAACACCATATATTTT
CDR3aa: CASNAGGSGNTIYF

d_gene: TRBD2
v_gene: TRBV11-3
j_gene: TRBJ2-2
abundance: once
CDR3nt: TGTGCCAGCAGCCCTGGGGGGGCGAACACCGGGGAGCTGTTTTTT
CDR3aa: CASSPGGANTGELFF

d_gene: TRBD2
v_gene: TRBV27
j_gene: TRBJ2-1
abundance: -
CDR3nt: TGTGCCAGCAGTTTAGAGGGACTAGCGGGATACAATGAGCAGTTCTTC
CDR3aa: CASSLEGLAGYNEQFF

d_gene: -
v_gene: TRBV15
j_gene: TRBJ2-2
abundance: -
CDR3nt: TGTGCCACTCCACCCACCTACGAGGGGGAGCTGTTTTTT
CDR3aa: CATPPTYEGELFF

d_gene: -
v_gene: TRBV5-6
j_gene: TRBJ1-1
abundance: -
CDR3nt: TGTGCCAGCAGCTTGGACTTTCGTATGAACACTGAAGCTTTCTTT
CDR3aa: CASSLDFRMNTEAFF

d_gene: -
v_gene: TRBV6-6
j_gene: TRBJ1-6
abundance: -
CDR3nt: TGTGCCAGCAGTACCGCGACAGAAAATTCACCCCTCCACTTT
CDR3aa: CASSTATENSPLHF